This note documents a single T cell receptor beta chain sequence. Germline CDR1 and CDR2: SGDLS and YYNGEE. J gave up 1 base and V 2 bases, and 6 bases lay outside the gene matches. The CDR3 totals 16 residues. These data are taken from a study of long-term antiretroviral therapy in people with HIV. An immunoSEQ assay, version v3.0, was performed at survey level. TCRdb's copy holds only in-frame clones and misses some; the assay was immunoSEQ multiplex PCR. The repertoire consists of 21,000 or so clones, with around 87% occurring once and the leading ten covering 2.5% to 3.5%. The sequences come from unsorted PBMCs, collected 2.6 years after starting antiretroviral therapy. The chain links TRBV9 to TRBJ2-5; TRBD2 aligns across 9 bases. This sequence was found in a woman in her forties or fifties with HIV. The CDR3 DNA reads TGTGCCAGCAGCGTCTTAGCGGGAGCGGTCCAAGAGACCCAGTACTTC. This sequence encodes CASSVLAGAVQETQYF.